This TCR beta chain was recovered during a study of cytomegalovirus exposure and HLA in healthy donors (dated by TCRdb to 2017 to 2019). General notes on the study: In an earlier analysis of roughly 590 of the donors, 276 Gb of sequence data and 120 million or so unique TCR beta sequences from roughly 200 million T cells were reported. Rather than using new phenotypic data, the later analysis identified candidate immune exposures from TCR beta sequences and from how often those sequences occurred across donors. Every discovery cohort repertoire had been produced on one sequencing platform. Among the 398 genotyped donors, around 81% belonged to the genetic ancestry cluster associated with self-reported Caucasian donors. Approximately 330 gigabases of sequencing data and around 90 million unique TCR sequences made up an early release that covered 500 to 700 HLA-typed donors. Using immunosequencing, the study profiled T cell repertoires from 640 or so subjects and related those repertoires to cytomegalovirus serostatus. An earlier analysis of some 600 of the donors applied high-throughput TCR beta sequencing to assess whether each TCR beta V gene segment acted as functional or pseudogenic. The study was designed to test whether signatures of past pathogen exposure could be identified by cataloging public T cell receptors. To predict cytomegalovirus infection status, the study brought together high-throughput TCR immunosequencing, statistical association of individual TCRs with disease status, and machine learning. Typing coverage varied by locus: roughly 629-640 donors for A, B, C, DRB1 and DQB1; roughly 520 for DQA1; around 610 for DPA1; roughly 470 for DPB1. Donor age, sex, ethnicity and CMV serostatus were compiled alongside the repertoire data. In a later analysis, previously published TCR beta repertoires from hundreds of donors were re-analyzed and high-resolution HLA genotyping was added so that TCR occurrence patterns could be studied. Several DR-DQ haplotypes were treated as single units for association and clustering because of strong linkage in the cohort. HLA typing included class I and class II loci at four-digit resolution. Across around 400 genotyped donors of the cohort, an average of roughly 250,000 unique TCR beta nucleotide sequences per donor were sequenced, and approximately 17% of those sequences were non-productive. In a later genetic analysis, genome-wide SNP genotypes for about three fifths of the roughly 670 donors were used, and that subset was treated as a discovery cohort. In addition to the first cohort of 666 subjects, a separate validation cohort of over 90 different subjects was used.

To prepare the library, the immunoSEQ multiplex PCR assay was applied. For the multiplex PCR, a mixture combining 60 forward primers for TCR Vbeta segments and 13 reverse primers for TCR Jbeta segments was used. A multiplex PCR assay on genomic DNA amplified the CDR3 region of rearranged TCR beta genes. The amplified TCR beta libraries were sequenced on the Illumina HiSeq System as 87-base-pair reads. The study's own analysis went as follows. A later analysis tallied roughly 80 million unique TCR beta chains across the 666 repertoires, and some 12 million of those chains were shared by two or more donors. Raw reads were error-corrected and collapsed into unique sequences with a nearest-neighbor algorithm that merged closely related sequences to remove PCR and sequencing errors. Alignment of CDR3 sequences to IMGT reference sequences was used to assign V, D and J gene segments. Each retained sequence needed at least a six-nucleotide match to both a V gene segment and a J gene segment. A rearrangement was called productive if the CDR3 had no stop codons and remained in frame with V and J, and every other rearrangement was called non-productive. Following IMGT convention, CDR3 was defined as the stretch from the second conserved V-encoded cysteine up to the conserved J-encoded phenylalanine. Sequences without an unambiguous match to a single V gene segment were excluded from the earlier analysis of over 500 of the donors. In an earlier analysis of several hundred of the donors, a V segment was called functional when productive rearrangements were above 56.7%, and segregating when the standard deviation between donors exceeded 5%. A statistical classification framework was built to diagnose cytomegalovirus status from the catalog of TCR beta chain sequences. A later analysis assigned V and J genes by comparing TCR nucleotide sequences with IMGT/GENE-DB human TR gene sequences. A later analysis assigned CDR3 sequences and most-parsimonious VDJ recombination scenarios with the TCRdist pipeline. In a later analysis, each TCR beta chain was defined by its CDR3 amino acid sequence together with its V-gene family, and reads without a unique V-gene family were excluded. A later analysis removed 600 or so highly shared, low-generation-probability nucleotide sequences to deal with suspected cross-contamination and a sequencing artifact. In a later analysis, a clonal expansion index was calculated for each public chain from normalized within-repertoire ranks of inferred template counts. In a later analysis, generation probabilities were computed using a VDJ recombination model fitted to out-of-frame rearrangements, and the results were checked against IGoR. In a later analysis, TCR-TCR, TCR-HLA and TCR-CMV co-occurrence was scored with hypergeometric tests, and a repertoire-size bias correction was applied to TCR pairs. A later analysis estimated false discovery rates by permuting HLA or CMV assignments 20 times. A later analysis grouped co-occurring TCRs with DBSCAN, adding TCRdist sequence similarity when clustering within HLA-allele-positive subsets. Co-occurrence clustering excluded repertoires with fewer than 30,000 or more than 120,000 public chains, plus five with anomalous nucleotide sharing. TCRdb provides this immuneACCESS table in a form limited to in-frame rearrangements. Some clones are lacking; in checked studies, under half of them reflect an unresolved V gene, and why the rest are absent is not known. V, J and clone size derive from that table, while D and trimming were established from the DNA sequence. The sample table lists fewer than 200,000 clones, approximately 80% of them with a count of one. Roughly 2.8% of the sample belongs to the ten largest clones.

Clipping removes 0 bases from V and 6 bases from J, with 5 as the unmatched junction base count. The CDR3 runs 14 residues from the cysteine to the phenylalanine. Of all the DNA, just the CDR3 is kept, 42 bases in frame from base 1. According to the germline V gene (reference sequence), CDR1 reads GTSNPN and CDR2 reads SVGIG. The cohort consisted of fewer than 700 healthy bone marrow donors. At the time of sampling, all cohort members were nominally healthy, though unrecorded immune exposures were likely present. The donor tested CMV seropositive, placing the donor among the approximately 290 seropositive members of the cohort. Each donor provided a peripheral blood sample, and peripheral blood mononuclear cells were used for TCR beta sequencing. Genomic DNA extraction from the blood cell samples was performed with the Qiagen DNeasy Blood Extraction Kit. Here is what the overall study found, with its caveats: Correlated functional status among segregating V segments might reflect linkage disequilibrium, but an unknown experimental factor could not be ruled out. Assigning TCR associations to individual alleles was difficult when HLA alleles, especially DR and DQ, strongly co-occurred. A further reported finding was that TCR beta sequences accurately predicted the HLA-A and HLA-B alleles for most subjects in the first cohort. Because counts were too low, under 20 rarely observed V segments, including chromosome 9 orphons, were left out of the earlier analysis of 587 of the donors. CMV serostatus was the only immune exposure information available for the cohort. According to a later analysis, parvovirus B19, influenza, CMV and Epstein-Barr virus appeared linked to several top co-occurrence clusters. A later genetic analysis associated a missense DCLRE1C variant with V-gene and J-gene trimming of TCR beta chains, and an independent cohort replicated the association. A cluster of highly shared sequence variants was judged likely to represent a technical artifact of the sequencing pipeline. Compared with equally common non-associated chains, HLA-associated TCR beta chains in a later analysis were more clonally expanded and had lower generation probabilities. In both the original and validation cohorts, the classifier was reported to diagnose cytomegalovirus status with high specificity and sensitivity. At a false discovery rate of 0.05, a later analysis linked 16,000 or so TCR beta sequences to specific HLA alleles. Most TCR sequences were seen in very few donors, while some public TCRs were found in many individuals. In a later analysis, TCR association rates were found to vary across HLA loci, with the most associated TCRs seen for DRB1 alleles and the fewest for HLA-C alleles. The authors suggested that the approach could potentially be extended to other disease states and immunological phenotypes. Some IMGT-functional V segments, including TRBV6-2 and TRBV6-3, could not be distinguished by the 87-base-pair reads and were therefore excluded. This cohort had only TCR beta chains sequenced, and the lack of alpha or paired-chain data limited which features could be detected. The presence/absence analyses assumed that sequencing depth was roughly uniform across donors, and that assumption may not be true. Because some donors lacked HLA typing at each locus, the association tests relied only on the typed subset. Compared with the approximately 600-donor mean, donors in an Asian-associated ancestry cluster had fewer N-insertions in productive TCRs, according to a later genetic analysis. In vitro tests confirmed that a few of the cytomegalovirus-associated TCR beta chains recognize cytomegalovirus antigens. The study listed 164 TCR beta chains as associated with cytomegalovirus. In a later analysis, most CMV-associated TCR beta chains were found to appear HLA-restricted, with HLA associations seemingly driven largely by CMV exposure. In an earlier analysis of around 500 of the donors, most TCR beta V segments appeared in productive rearrangements about 87% or about 30% of the time, broadly matching IMGT annotations.

Concerning this clone: Its antigen is not yet known. No much larger clone is present one base from it, and per-base qualities are unavailable.

The chain links TRBV30 with TRBJ1-2, and TRBD1 aligns with 9 junction nucleotides. This TCR came from a woman in her thirties or forties in good health and CMV-seropositive. The material sequenced was PBMCs. The nucleotides are TGTGCCTGGAGTGTAGGGACAGGGATTAATGGCTACACCTTC. This translates into CAWSVGTGINGYTF.